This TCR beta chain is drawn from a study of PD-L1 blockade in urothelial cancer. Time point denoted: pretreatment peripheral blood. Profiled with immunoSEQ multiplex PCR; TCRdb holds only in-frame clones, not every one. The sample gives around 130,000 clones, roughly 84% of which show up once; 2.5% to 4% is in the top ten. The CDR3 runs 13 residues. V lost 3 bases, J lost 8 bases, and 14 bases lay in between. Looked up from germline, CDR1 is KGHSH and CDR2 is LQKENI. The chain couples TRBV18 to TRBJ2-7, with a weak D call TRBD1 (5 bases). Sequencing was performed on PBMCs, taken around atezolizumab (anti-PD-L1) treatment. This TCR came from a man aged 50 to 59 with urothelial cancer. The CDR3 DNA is TGTGCCAGCTCACCGGCGGACACCTCCAAGCAGTACTTC. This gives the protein CASSPADTSKQYF.